This T cell receptor (beta chain) was captured in a study of T-cell reconstitution after alpha-beta-depleted transplantation in children. Study-wide findings and caveats: The main origin of T-cell counts and diversity one year after transplant was newly produced T cells. The high TCRbeta diversity at day 60 in some patients came from surviving recipient T cells and thymic progenitors.

Note on this clonotype: What it binds is not known.

Preparation of the TCRbeta library was carried out with unique molecular identifiers. TCRdb re-analysed the PCR reads in MiXCR, keeping a single row per CDR3 protein. This table has some 830,000 distinct CDR3 sequences, about 16% appearing once. The CDR3 is made up of 13 amino acids. Between the trimmed V and J ends, which lost 5 bases and 5 bases, there was a span of 11 bases. The genes are TRBV12-3 or TRBV12-4 and TRBJ2-3; D may be TRBD1 or TRBD2 (5 bases each). The sample in question was PBMCs, mostly from graft donor cells, obtained 360 days after TCRalphabeta/CD19-depleted stem cell transplant. This TCR was recovered from a male patient aged 10 to 17 who had a stem cell transplant for acute lymphoblastic leukemia, so the T cells may come from the graft donor. The CDR3 sequence: CASSRWGIDTQYF. The DNA for the CDR3 is TGTGCCAGCAGTCGATGGGGGATAGATACGCAGTATTTT.